This T cell receptor (beta chain) was documented in a study of T cell clonotyping in hematopoietic cell transplantation. Germline values: CDR1 MNHNS, CDR2 SASEGT. This CDR3 spans 12 amino acids. Losses at the gene ends were 3 bases for V and 10 bases for J; bases not matched to a gene: 5. The method was immunoSEQ multiplex PCR; TCRdb's version includes in-frame clones alone and lacks a portion of them. The profile shows some 45,000 clones, approximately 82% of them singletons. The sample's time point: recipient sample about 28 days before transplant, after cytoreduction. The chain joins TRBV6-1 to TRBJ1-1; 7 bases map to TRBD1. The sample was peripheral blood mononuclear cells, taken before stem cell transplant. This receptor was taken from a man aged 55 to 70 with myelodysplastic syndrome. Some clones in this sample may be carry-over from other donors' samples. The CDR3 here is CASSEWRGRAFF. The CDR3 bases are TGTGCCAGCAGTGAGTGGAGGGGGCGAGCTTTCTTT.